This is a list of T cell receptor beta chains from one sample in a study of T cell responses to AZD1222 COVID-19 vaccine. The data were produced by immunoSEQ multiplex PCR, yet TCRdb's version contains in-frame clones alone and is incomplete. Of some 79,000 clones listed, 70% to 90% are singletons. Here the sequenced sample was peripheral blood, taken 28 days after the second AZD1222 dose. Source of these receptors: an adult who received the AZD1222 COVID-19 vaccine. Both conserved end residues are part of each CDR3. A D gene is named only where the DNA matches it firmly. Clone size is not always given. Where it is, it says once, few, many or a class for expanded clones.

d_call j_call v_call clone_size cdr3_nt cdr3_aa
TRBD1 TRBJ1-2 TRBV10-1 NA TGCGCCAGCAGCCGGGACAGGGACTATGGCTACACCTTC CASSRDRDYGYTF
NA TRBJ2-2 TRBV7-3 NA TGTGCCAGCAGCTCCAGCCAGGTCACCGGGGAGCTGTTTTTT CASSSSQVTGELFF
NA TRBJ2-3 TRBV27 NA TGTGCCAGCAGTTCCCTCGACTCAGATACGCAGTATTTT CASSSLDSDTQYF
TRBD2 TRBJ2-1 TRBV14 NA TGTGCCAGCAGCCAAGTGGTAGCGGGAGTTTCCTACAATGAGCAGTTCTTC CASSQVVAGVSYNEQFF
TRBD1 TRBJ1-3 TRBV27 NA TGTGCCAGCAGTTACACGACAGGGGACGCCACCATATATTTT CASSYTTGDATIYF
TRBD1 TRBJ2-4 TRBV19 NA TGTGCCAGTAGTCCAGGGGGCGCCACCAAAAACATTCAGTACTTC CASSPGGATKNIQYF
NA TRBJ1-1 TRBV7-2 NA TGTGCCAGCAGCCCCGACCCAAACCAGCCCGATTTGAACACTGAAGCTTTCTTT CASSPDPNQPDLNTEAFF
NA TRBJ1-1 TRBV3-1/TRBV3-2 NA TGTGCCAGCAGCCAAAGGGAGTACAGTGATGCTTTCTTT CASSQREYSDAFF
NA TRBJ2-1 TRBV7-9 NA TGTGCCAGCTTAGCAGTAGACCACAATGAGCAGTTCTTC CASLAVDHNEQFF
NA TRBJ1-1 TRBV5-1 few TGCGCCAGCAGCTTGGGACGGCAGAACACTGAAGCTTTCTTT CASSLGRQNTEAFF
TRBD1 TRBJ1-6 TRBV18 NA TGTGCCAGCTCCCCGGACAGGGCCTCCTATAATTCACCCCTCCACTTT CASSPDRASYNSPLHF
TRBD1 TRBJ1-5 TRBV7-4 NA TGTGCCAGCAGCGGCGGGACAGGGGGCGCGGATGGTAATCAGCCCCAGCATTTT CASSGGTGGADGNQPQHF
NA TRBJ2-5 TRBV5-4 NA TGTGCCAGCAGCTTGGGACGACTATCCAGCGGCCAAGAGACCCAGTACTTC CASSLGRLSSGQETQYF
NA TRBJ1-1 TRBV14 once TGTGCCAGCAGCCCAGCAGCGGCCGTAAGAACTGAAGCTTTCTTT CASSPAAAVRTEAFF
NA TRBJ1-1 TRBV29-1 NA TGCAGTAATGCGGCCATGAACACTGAAGCTTTCTTT CSNAAMNTEAFF
TRBD2 TRBJ2-7 TRBV4-1 NA TGCGCCAGCAGCCAGACACTAGCGGGGGAATCCTACGAGCAGTACTTC CASSQTLAGESYEQYF
TRBD1 TRBJ1-2 TRBV19 NA TGTGCCAGTAGTACAGACAGGGATGTTCCGATCACCTTC CASSTDRDVPITF
TRBD1 TRBJ1-4 TRBV10-3 once TGTGCCATCAGTGAGTCAGGGGGCGGTGAAAAACTGTTTTTT CAISESGGGEKLFF
NA TRBJ1-5 TRBV19 NA TGTGCCAGTACTCCCAGAGGCGGAAGAGGTCAGCCCCAGCATTTT CASTPRGGRGQPQHF
TRBD1 TRBJ2-1 TRBV2 NA TGTGCCAGCAGGGGGGACAGAAACAATGAGCAGTTCTTC CASRGDRNNEQFF
TRBD1 TRBJ1-1 TRBV6-5 NA TGTGCCAGCAAATCGACAGGGATCGCTGAAGCTTTCTTT CASKSTGIAEAFF
NA TRBJ1-3 TRBV9 NA TGTGCCAGCAGCGTAGAATCCTCTGGAAACACCATATATTTT CASSVESSGNTIYF